One and the same sample provided the 18 T cell receptor beta chains below, sequenced in a study of post-analysis software for immune sequencing data. Findings and caveats of the study: Comparison of patients with controls showed roughly five TRBV segments more frequent in patients, TRBV5-6, TRBV5-1 and TRBV20-1 among them.

Built from TCR beta cDNA, the libraries had unique molecular identifiers in them. In TCRdb, the PCR reads were re-called with MiXCR into one record per CDR3 protein. The sample shows about 400,000 distinct CDR3 sequences, roughly 30% of them seen only once. These TCRs' antigens remain unknown. Source material: blood. The source is a girl aged 5-17 years with multiple sclerosis.

The CDR3 nucleotides are TGCAGCGCCCTCGTCCCTGACCTCTACGAGCAGTACTTC. This gives the protein CSALVPDLYEQYF. The rearrangement joins TRBV29-1 to TRBJ2-7, with D unresolved. Germline V gene sequence: CDR1 SQVTM, CDR2 ANQGSEA. The CDR3 contains 13 residues. V lost 7 bases to trimming and J lost 3 bases, with 16 bases between them.

This clonotype was found a few times. The CDR3 sequence is CSARGASRSYNEQFF. The CDR3 nucleotides read TGCAGTGCTAGGGGGGCGTCCCGCTCCTACAATGAGCAGTTCTTC. The chain carries TRBV20-1 and TRBJ2-1, with TRBD1 as a possible D gene (6 bases). The CDR3 runs to 15 residues. CDR1 is DFQATT and CDR2 is SNEGSKA in the germline V gene (reference sequence). With 3 bases removed from V and 0 bases from J, the gap between germline ends came to 12 bases.

This clonotype was seen a handful of times. The chain couples TRBV12-3 or TRBV12-4 to TRBJ2-3; D is unclear. The CDR3 is 15 amino acids. Trimming shortened V by 6 bases and J by 1 base, and 14 bases separated the two germline ends. CDR3 bases: TGTGCCAGCAGGGGCAGCCTATGGGGCACAGATACGCAGTATTTT. It encodes CASRGSLWGTDTQYF.

This clonotype is a singleton in its sample. J is TRBJ2-5 and V is TRBV5-1; 11 bases are a match to TRBD2. V shed 9 bases, J shed 11 bases, and the junction held 15 bases outside the gene matches. This CDR3 is 14 amino acids long. Germline V CDR1 and CDR2: SGHRS, YFSETQ. CDR3: CATSTSGGYNGQYF. The CDR3 DNA sequence: TGCGCCACCTCAACTAGCGGGGGATACAATGGGCAGTACTTC.

The table lists this clonotype with a few counts. The V and J genes are TRBV20-1 and TRBJ2-5, with 11 positions matching TRBD2. The CDR3 runs to 14 residues. Germline CDR1 and CDR2: DFQATT and SNEGSKA (reference sequence). The V and J ends lost 6 bases and 6 bases, in that order; junction bases with no gene match: 9. CDR3 protein: CSAISGGATKTQYF. In DNA form, the CDR3 reads TGCAGTGCGATTAGCGGGGGGGCCACAAAGACCCAGTACTTC.

This clonotype was observed a handful of times. The J gene is TRBJ2-1, the V gene TRBV7-2, with D maybe TRBD2 (6 bases). The CDR3 has 14 amino acids. Deletions cut 2 bases from V and 4 bases from J, with 9 bases between. Germline V gene lookup returns CDR1 SGHTA and CDR2 FQGNSA. The CDR3 reads CASSLRREYNEQFF. CDR3 nucleotide sequence: TGTGCCAGCAGCTTACGGAGGGAATACAATGAGCAGTTCTTC.

This clonotype occurred a few times. The V gene is TRBV28, the J gene TRBJ2-1; the match to TRBD2 covers 11 bases. With 8 bases clipped from V and 9 bases from J, the junction kept 9 bases outside the gene matches. CDR3 length: 14 amino acids. CDR1 MDHEN and CDR2 SYDVKM come from the germline V gene. The CDR3 nucleotides read TGTGCCAGCGGGGTCTTAGCGGGGGGGCTTGAGCAGTTCTTC. This sequence encodes CASGVLAGGLEQFF. Filled out from reference TRBV28 and TRBJ2-1, the complete variable domain reads DVKVTQSSRYLVKRTGEKVFLECVQDMDHENMFWYRQDPGLGLRLIYFSYDVKMKEKGDIPEGYSVSREKKERFSLILESASTNQTSMYLCASGVLAGGLEQFFGPGTRLTVL.

The DNA of the CDR3 is TGTGCCACCACGACCCCCTCGCCCTACGAGCAGTACTTC. Its translation: CATTTPSPYEQYF. The chain carries TRBV24-1 and TRBJ2-7; no definite D call. Germline lookup yields CDR1 KGHDR and CDR2 SFDVKD. This CDR3 has 13 amino acids. Between the trimmed V and J ends, which lost 8 bases and 2 bases, there was a span of 12 bases.

The chain employs TRBV6-1 and TRBJ1-5; D ambiguous. The germline V and J ends were trimmed by 4 bases and 2 bases, with 9 bases remaining between them. The CDR3 is made up of 14 amino acids. Germline loops: CDR1 MNHNS, CDR2 SASEGT. DNA for the CDR3: TGTGCCAGCAGTGCGGACTTGGGCAATCAGCCCCAGCATTTT. As protein: CASSADLGNQPQHF.

This clonotype has only a few counts. The chain couples TRBV5-1 to TRBJ2-3; 10 nucleotides agree with TRBD1. The CDR3 is 15 residues long. With 4 bases clipped from V and 2 bases from J, the junction kept 4 bases outside the gene matches. Germline CDR1 and CDR2: SGHRS and YFSETQ. Written as DNA, the CDR3 is TGCGCCAGCAGCCCGGACAGGGGGTACACAGATACGCAGTATTTT. The encoded protein is CASSPDRGYTDTQYF.

The chain employs TRBV20-1 and TRBJ2-7, with D perhaps TRBD1 (5 bases). The germline V gene encodes CDR1 DFQATT and CDR2 SNEGSKA (reference sequence). V was pared by 3 bases and J by 4 bases, with 22 bases between. The CDR3 contains 16 residues. Here the CDR3 reads CSASRARQFPPYEQYF. The CDR3 DNA follows: TGCAGTGCTAGCAGGGCCAGACAGTTCCCTCCGTACGAGCAGTACTTC.

This clonotype turned up a few times. The junction departs from germline at one end; a sequencing error may be responsible. The chain combines TRBV18 with TRBJ2-1; D gene unclear. CDR3 length equals 12 residues. Germline-derived CDR1 and CDR2 are KGHSH and LQKENI. This CDR3 is CARSPVLTQQFF. Here the CDR3 DNA reads TGTGCCCGCTCACCAGTTTTAACCCAGCAGTTCTTC.

This clonotype was observed a handful of times. This rearrangement joins TRBV10-1 to TRBJ2-1, with D maybe TRBD2 (6 bases). Trimming removed 5 bases from V and 7 bases from J, with 12 bases in between. CDR3 length: 13 amino acids. CDR1 and CDR2 (germline): WNHNN, SYGVQD (reference sequence). CDR3 sequence reads: CASSRGIRNEQFF. CDR3 bases: TGCGCCAGCAGTCGGGGGATAAGAAATGAGCAGTTCTTC.

The sample holds a few counts of this clonotype. This chain joins TRBV18 and TRBJ1-1, with 8 nucleotides matching TRBD1. Unmatched junction bases numbered 10, after V lost 2 bases and J lost 5 bases. In germline, CDR1 is KGHSH, CDR2 LQKENI. The CDR3 spans 16 residues. CDR3 DNA: TGTGCCAGCTCACCATCCGAACAGGGGGAAGGGACTGAAGCTTTCTTT. It codes for CASSPSEQGEGTEAFF.

This clonotype showed up just a few times. CDR3 coding DNA: TGTGCCAGCAGCTCGGCCAGCTACAATGAGCAGTTCTTC. Protein sequence: CASSSASYNEQFF. The rearrangement joins TRBV7-9 to TRBJ2-1; D call uncertain. V lost 4 bases to trimming and J lost 3 bases, with 7 bases between them. This CDR3 is 13 amino acids long. The germline V gene has CDR1 SEHNR and CDR2 FQNEAQ (reference sequence).

This clonotype was counted between two and nine times. The rearrangement joins TRBV13 to TRBJ2-5; no clear D gene. The germline CDR1 and CDR2 sequences are PRHDT and FYEKMQ (reference sequence). Between the trimmed V and J ends, which lost 5 bases and 2 bases, there was a span of 9 bases. The length of the CDR3 is 13 residues. CDR3 nucleotides: TGTGCCAGCAGCCATGGGCAGCAAGAGACCCAGTACTTC. This sequence encodes CASSHGQQETQYF.

The chain couples TRBV12-3 or TRBV12-4 to TRBJ2-5; the D gene could be TRBD1 or TRBD2 (5 bases each). The ends were cut back, 8 bases at V and 2 bases at J, with 9 bases in the middle. This CDR3 has 12 amino acids. The CDR3 DNA sequence: TGTGCCAGCGGGTGGGGGCAAGAGACCCAGTACTTC. As protein: CASGWGQETQYF.

Points on this clonotype: Given a much more abundant clone one base away, this may be a read error. The chain joins TRBV13 to TRBJ2-3; no clear D gene. This CDR3 region has 12 residues. The V and J ends lost 2 bases and 4 bases respectively, with 4 bases between them. Germline V gene lookup returns CDR1 PRHDT and CDR2 FYEKMQ (reference sequence). This CDR3 is CASSLFPDTQYF. In nucleotides, the CDR3 is TGTGCCAGCAGCTTATTCCCAGATACGCAGTATTTT. Looking up the rest from reference TRBV13 and TRBJ2-3 gives the full variable domain: AAGVIQSPRHLIKEKRETATLKCYPIPRHDTVYWYQQGPGQDPQFLISFYEKMQSDKGSIPDRFSAQQFSDYHSELNMSSLELGDSALYFCASSLFPDTQYFGPGTRLTVL.